This TCR beta chain was documented in a study of cytomegalovirus exposure and HLA in healthy donors. Data came from immunoSEQ multiplex PCR; TCRdb stores just in-frame clones and leaves some out. The profile shows 250,000 to 300,000 clones, 80% to 90% of them singletons. The sequence derives from a woman between 18 and 29 years old in good health and CMV-seronegative. What was sequenced was PBMCs.

DNA for the CDR3: TGTGCCAGCAGTGTGACAGGGCAAGAGACCCAGTACTTC. It is translated as CASSVTGQETQYF. This chain links TRBV28 with TRBJ2-5; 7 nucleotides agree with TRBD1. The V gene end was trimmed by 5 bases and the J gene end by 2 bases; junction bases not matched to a gene: 2. Germline loops: CDR1 MDHEN, CDR2 SYDVKM. The CDR3 sequence is 13 residues long.